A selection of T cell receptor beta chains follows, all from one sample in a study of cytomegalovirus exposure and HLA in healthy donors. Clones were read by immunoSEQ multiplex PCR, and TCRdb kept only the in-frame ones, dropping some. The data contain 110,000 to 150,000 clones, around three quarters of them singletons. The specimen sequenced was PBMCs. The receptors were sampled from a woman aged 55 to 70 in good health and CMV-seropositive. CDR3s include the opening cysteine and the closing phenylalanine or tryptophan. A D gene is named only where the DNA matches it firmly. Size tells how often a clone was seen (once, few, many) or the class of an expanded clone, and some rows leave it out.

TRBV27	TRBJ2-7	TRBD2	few	CASSYGREGYEQYF	TGTGCCAGCAGTTATGGGCGGGAGGGCTACGAGCAGTACTTC
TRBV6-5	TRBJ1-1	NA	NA	CASSYAGANTEAFF	TGTGCCAGCAGTTACGCTGGGGCGAACACTGAAGCTTTCTTT
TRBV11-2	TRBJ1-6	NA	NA	CASSLDPGDNSPLHF	TGTGCCAGCAGCTTAGACCCTGGAGATAATTCACCCCTCCACTTT
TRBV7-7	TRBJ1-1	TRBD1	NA	CASSREGATEAFF	TGTGCTAGCAGTCGGGAGGGGGCGACTGAAGCTTTCTTT
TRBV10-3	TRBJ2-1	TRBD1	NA	CAISETGQGNNEQFF	TGTGCCATCAGTGAGACGGGACAGGGGAACAATGAGCAGTTCTTC
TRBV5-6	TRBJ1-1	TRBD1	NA	CASTLGQGNTEAFF	TGTGCCAGCACCCTTGGACAGGGAAACACTGAAGCTTTCTTT
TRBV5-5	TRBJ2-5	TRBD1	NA	CASSSTGAETQYF	TGTGCCAGCAGCTCTACAGGGGCCGAGACCCAGTACTTC
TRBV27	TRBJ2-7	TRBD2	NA	CASSPRGAGVGEQYF	TGTGCCAGCAGTCCGAGAGGCGCGGGAGTGGGCGAGCAGTACTTC
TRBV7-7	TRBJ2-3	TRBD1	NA	CASSPGQRSTDTQYF	TGTGCTAGCAGCCCGGGACAGAGAAGCACAGATACGCAGTATTTT
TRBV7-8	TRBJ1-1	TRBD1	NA	CANSRGQGSTEAFF	TGTGCCAACAGCCGGGGACAGGGGTCCACTGAAGCTTTCTTT
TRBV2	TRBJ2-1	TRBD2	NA	CASSGLAGHNEQFF	TGTGCCAGCAGTGGACTAGCGGGGCACAATGAGCAGTTCTTC
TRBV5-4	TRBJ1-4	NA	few	CASSLGGGRINEKLFF	TGTGCCAGCAGCCTGGGAGGGGGACGGATTAATGAAAAACTGTTTTTT
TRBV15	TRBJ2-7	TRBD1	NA	CATSRDRTGREQYF	TGTGCCACCAGCAGAGATAGGACAGGACGCGAGCAGTACTTC
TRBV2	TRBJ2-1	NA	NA	CASSVHLSSYNEQFF	TGTGCCAGCAGTGTGCACTTGAGCTCCTACAATGAGCAGTTCTTC
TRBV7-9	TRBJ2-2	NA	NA	CASSLTGTGELFF	TGTGCCAGCAGCTTAACCGGCACCGGGGAGCTGTTTTTT
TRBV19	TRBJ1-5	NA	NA	CASTTVGQGGIQPQHF	NA
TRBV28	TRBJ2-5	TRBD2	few	CASNGWGGGETQYF	TGTGCCAGCAATGGCTGGGGGGGTGGAGAGACCCAGTACTTC
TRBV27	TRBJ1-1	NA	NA	CASSRTGGTEAFF	TGTGCCAGCAGTCGGACCGGGGGGACTGAAGCTTTCTTT
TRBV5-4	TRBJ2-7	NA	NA	CASSPGLGGPQPYEQYF	TGTGCCAGCAGCCCCGGGTTGGGCGGGCCCCAACCCTACGAGCAGTACTTC
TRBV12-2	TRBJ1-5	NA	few	CASRNEGTGGDSNQPQHF	TGTGCAAGTCGCAATGAAGGGACAGGGGGCGACAGCAATCAGCCCCAGCATTTT
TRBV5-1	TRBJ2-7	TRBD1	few	CASSLGPGQGDEQYF	TGCGCCAGCAGCTTGGGGCCGGGACAGGGGGACGAGCAGTACTTC
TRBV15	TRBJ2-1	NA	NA	CATSGEERSSYNEQFF	TGTGCCACCAGCGGTGAGGAGCGAAGCTCCTACAATGAGCAGTTCTTC
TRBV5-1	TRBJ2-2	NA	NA	CASSLATRFTGELFF	TGCGCCAGCAGCTTGGCGACTAGATTCACCGGGGAGCTGTTTTTT
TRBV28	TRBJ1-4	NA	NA	CASSLSLATGDEKLFF	TGTGCCAGCAGTTTAAGTTTGGCAACCGGGGATGAAAAACTGTTTTTT
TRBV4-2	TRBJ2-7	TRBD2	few	CASSQEGSGNYEQYF	TGTGCCAGCAGCCAGGAGGGTAGCGGGAACTACGAGCAGTACTTC
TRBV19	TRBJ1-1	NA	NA	CASSMKGDTEAFF	TGTGCCAGTAGTATGAAGGGGGACACTGAAGCTTTCTTT
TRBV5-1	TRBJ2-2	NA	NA	CASRKAGINTGELFF	TGCGCCAGCAGAAAGGCAGGGATTAACACCGGGGAGCTGTTTTTT
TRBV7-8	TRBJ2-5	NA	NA	CASSLHDNSGETQYF	TGTGCCAGCAGCTTACATGACAACTCCGGAGAGACCCAGTACTTC
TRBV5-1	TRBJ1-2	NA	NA	CASSLDRVKVGYTF	TGCGCCAGCAGCTTGGACAGGGTTAAGGTTGGCTACACCTTC
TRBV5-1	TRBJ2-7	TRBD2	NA	CASSLEAGRSSYEQYF	TGCGCCAGCAGCTTGGAGGCCGGGAGGAGCTCCTACGAGCAGTACTTC
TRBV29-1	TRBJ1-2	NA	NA	CSVEVTVGGYTF	TGCAGCGTTGAAGTTACAGTCGGTGGCTACACCTTC
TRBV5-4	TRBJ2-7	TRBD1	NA	CASSSIGTGGYEQYF	TGTGCCAGCAGCTCGATCGGGACAGGGGGCTACGAGCAGTACTTC
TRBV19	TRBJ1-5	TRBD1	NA	CASSPGQGISQPQHF	TGTGCCAGTAGTCCTGGACAGGGGATATCTCAGCCCCAGCATTTT
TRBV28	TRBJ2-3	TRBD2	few	CASTISGGRTDTQYF	TGTGCCAGCACAATCTCTGGCGGGAGGACAGATACGCAGTATTTT
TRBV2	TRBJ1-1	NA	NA	CASKLMGGMNTEAFF	TGTGCCAGCAAACTCATGGGAGGCATGAACACTGAAGCTTTCTTT
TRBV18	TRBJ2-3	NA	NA	CASSPSSSDTDTQYF	TGTGCCAGCTCACCGTCTAGCAGCGACACAGATACGCAGTATTTT
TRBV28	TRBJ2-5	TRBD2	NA	CASSSLAGGETQYF	TGTGCCAGCAGTTCCTTGGCGGGAGGAGAGACCCAGTACTTC
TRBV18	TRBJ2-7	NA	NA	CASSRDIHGYEQYF	TGTGCCAGCTCAAGGGACATTCACGGCTACGAGCAGTACTTC
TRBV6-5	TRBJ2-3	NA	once	CASSYFPISSTDTQYF	TGTGCCAGCAGTTACTTCCCGATTTCCAGTACAGATACGCAGTATTTT
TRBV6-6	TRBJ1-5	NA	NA	CASNRFTDNQPQHF	TGTGCCAGCAACCGATTTACAGACAATCAGCCCCAGCATTTT
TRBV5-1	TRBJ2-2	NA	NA	CASSFSQGNTGELFF	TGCGCCAGCAGCTTTTCACAGGGGAACACCGGGGAGCTGTTTTTT
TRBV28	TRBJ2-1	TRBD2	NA	CASISGRAGYEQFF	TGTGCCAGTATTAGCGGGAGGGCCGGCTATGAGCAGTTCTTC
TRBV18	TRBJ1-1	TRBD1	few	CASSPPGQTSNTEAFF	TGTGCCAGCTCACCACCGGGACAGACTTCGAACACTGAAGCTTTCTTT
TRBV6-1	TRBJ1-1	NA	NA	CATKDGPGQAFF	TGTGCCACGAAGGACGGGCCAGGGCAAGCTTTCTTT
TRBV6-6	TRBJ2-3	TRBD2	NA	CASSRLAVQDTQYF	TGTGCCAGCAGTCGACTAGCGGTGCAAGATACGCAGTATTTT
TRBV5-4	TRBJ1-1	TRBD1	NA	CASSRRTGTNTEAFF	TGTGCCAGCAGCCGGAGGACAGGGACGAACACTGAAGCTTTCTTT
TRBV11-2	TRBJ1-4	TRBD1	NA	CASSKRGQGSEKLFF	TGTGCCAGCAGCAAGAGGGGGCAGGGTTCCGAAAAACTGTTTTTT
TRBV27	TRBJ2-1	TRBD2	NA	CASSLGGSGSYNEQFF	TGTGCCAGCAGCCTAGGGGGTAGCGGGAGTTACAATGAGCAGTTCTTC
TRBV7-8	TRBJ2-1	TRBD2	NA	CASSLVAGRADEQFF	TGTGCCAGCAGCTTAGTAGCGGGTCGGGCGGATGAGCAGTTCTTC
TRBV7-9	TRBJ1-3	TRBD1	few	CASEQGAGNTIYF	TGTGCCAGCGAGCAGGGGGCTGGAAACACCATATATTTT
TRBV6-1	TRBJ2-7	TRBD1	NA	CASSGTGGYEQYF	TGTGCCAGCAGCGGGACAGGGGGCTACGAGCAGTACTTC
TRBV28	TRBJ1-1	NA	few	CASSQDRLRNTEAFF	TGTGCCAGCAGCCAAGACAGGTTACGGAACACTGAAGCTTTCTTT
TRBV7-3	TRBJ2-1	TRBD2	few	CASSLSGSSYNEQFF	TGTGCCAGCAGCTTAAGCGGGAGCTCCTACAATGAGCAGTTCTTC
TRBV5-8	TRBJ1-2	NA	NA	CASSSGQRANYGYTF	TGTGCCAGCAGCTCCGGACAGAGGGCTAACTATGGCTACACCTTC